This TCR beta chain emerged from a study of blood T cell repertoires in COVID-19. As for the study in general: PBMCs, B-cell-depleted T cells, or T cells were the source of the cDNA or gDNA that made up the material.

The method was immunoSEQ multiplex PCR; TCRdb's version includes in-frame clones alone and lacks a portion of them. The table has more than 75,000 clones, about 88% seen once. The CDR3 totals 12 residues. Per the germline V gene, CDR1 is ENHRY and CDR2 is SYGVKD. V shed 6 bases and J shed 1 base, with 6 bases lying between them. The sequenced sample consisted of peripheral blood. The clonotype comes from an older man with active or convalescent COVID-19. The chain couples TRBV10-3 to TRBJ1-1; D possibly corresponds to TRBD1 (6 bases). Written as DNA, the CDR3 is TGTGCCATCAGGGACAGGAACACTGAAGCTTTCTTT. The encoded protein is CAIRDRNTEAFF.